These 6 T cell receptor beta chains were all obtained from the same sample, sequenced in a study of glioma-infiltrating T cells after dendritic cell vaccination. Time point noted: after dendritic cell vaccination, including at tumor progression/relapse. Some clones are missing from TCRdb's copy, which holds only in-frame ones; the method was immunoSEQ multiplex PCR. The sample records tens of thousands of clones, under 85% being singletons. Sequencing used blood, obtained after dendritic cell vaccination. The receptors stem from a human donor with glioblastoma.

CDR3 bases: TGTGCCAGCAGCTTAACGGGGGTCGGATCCTACGAGCAGTACTTC. Amino acids: CASSLTGVGSYEQYF. The chain has TRBV7-2 and TRBJ2-7; perhaps TRBD2 as D (6 bases). There are 15 residues in the CDR3. Trimming cost V 2 bases and J 1 base, with 12 bases left between them. Per germline, CDR1 SGHTA and CDR2 FQGNSA.

This sequence joins TRBV11-3 and TRBJ2-7; perhaps TRBD1 as D (5 bases). V was cut by 1 base and J by 5 bases, with 9 bases left in between. The CDR3 is 13 residues long. Germline V lookup: CDR1 SGHNT, CDR2 YENEEA. As DNA, the CDR3 is TGTGCCAGCAGCTTAGGCAGGGATGACGAGCAGTACTTC. Encoded protein: CASSLGRDDEQYF.

The rearrangement joins TRBV19 to TRBJ2-1, with TRBD2 matching 15 bases. This CDR3 comprises 18 residues. Germline CDR1 reads LNHDA; CDR2 reads SQIVND (reference sequence). Trimming cost V 6 bases and J 3 bases; bases outside gene matches: 9. In nucleotides, the CDR3 is TGTGCCAGTAGCCTAGCGGGACTAGCGGGGGGTAGCTACAATGAGCAGTTCTTC. Residues: CASSLAGLAGGSYNEQFF. Together with reference TRBV19 and TRBJ2-1, the CDR3 gives the full variable domain: DGGITQSPKYLFRKEGQNVTLSCEQNLNHDAMYWYRQDPGQGLRLIYYSQIVNDFQKGDIAEGYSVSREKKESFPLTVTSAQKNPTAFYLCASSLAGLAGGSYNEQFFGPGTRLTVL.

V usage is TRBV19 and J usage is TRBJ1-2; 7 bases align to TRBD1. CDR3 length equals 16 residues. Trimming removed 0 bases from V and 2 bases from J; junction bases left unmatched: 6. Germline V gives CDR1 LNHDA, CDR2 SQIVND (reference sequence). The CDR3 sequence is CASSIDQTTGNYGYTF. DNA of the CDR3: TGTGCCAGTAGTATAGACCAGACGACAGGGAACTATGGCTACACCTTC.

The gene calls are TRBV5-5 and TRBJ2-2; 7 nucleotides align to TRBD1. Germline V CDR1 and CDR2: SGHKS, YYEKEE (reference sequence). Trimming removed 0 bases from V and 0 bases from J; junction bases left unmatched: 2. This CDR3 is built from 16 residues. The DNA of the CDR3 is TGTGCCAGCAGCTTGGTGGGGACAGCGAACACCGGGGAGCTGTTTTTT. This sequence encodes CASSLVGTANTGELFF.

This chain joins TRBV7-7 and TRBJ1-1; TRBD1 might be the D (5 bases). V lost 5 bases, J lost 7 bases, and 11 bases lay in between. The CDR3 has 12 residues. Germline V gene sequence: CDR1 SSHAT, CDR2 FNYEAQ (reference sequence). CDR3 DNA sequence: TGTGCCAGCAGCCCTGCTCAGGGTGAAGCTTTCTTT. This translates into CASSPAQGEAFF.